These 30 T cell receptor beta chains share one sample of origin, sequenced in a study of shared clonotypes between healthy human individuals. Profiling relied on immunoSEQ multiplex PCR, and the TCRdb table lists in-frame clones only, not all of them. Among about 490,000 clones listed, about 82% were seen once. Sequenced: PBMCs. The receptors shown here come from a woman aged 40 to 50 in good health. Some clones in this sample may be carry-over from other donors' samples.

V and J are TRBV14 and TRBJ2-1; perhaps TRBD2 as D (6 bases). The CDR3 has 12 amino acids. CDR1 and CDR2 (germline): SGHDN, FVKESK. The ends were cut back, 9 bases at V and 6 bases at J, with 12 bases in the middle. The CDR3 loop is CARGGLVNEQFF. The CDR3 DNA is TGTGCCAGGGGGGGTCTCGTCAATGAGCAGTTCTTC.

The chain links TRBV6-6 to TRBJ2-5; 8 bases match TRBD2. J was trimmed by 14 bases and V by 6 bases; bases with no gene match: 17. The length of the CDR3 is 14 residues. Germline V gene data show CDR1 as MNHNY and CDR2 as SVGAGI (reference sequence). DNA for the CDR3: TGTGCCAGCAGAGTCGGGGGGGACACCTACGAGCAATACTTC. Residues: CASRVGGDTYEQYF.

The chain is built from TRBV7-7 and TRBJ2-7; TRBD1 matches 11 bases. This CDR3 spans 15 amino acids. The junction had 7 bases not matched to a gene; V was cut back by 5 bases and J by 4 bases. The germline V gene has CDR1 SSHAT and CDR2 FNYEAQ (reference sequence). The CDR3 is CASSPGTGGHYEQYF. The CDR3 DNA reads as TGTGCCAGCAGCCCAGGGACAGGGGGTCATTACGAGCAGTACTTC.

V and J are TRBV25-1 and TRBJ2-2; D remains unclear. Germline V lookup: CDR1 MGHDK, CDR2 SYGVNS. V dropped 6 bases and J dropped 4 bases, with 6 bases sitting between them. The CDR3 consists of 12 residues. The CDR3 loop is CASRPGTGELFF. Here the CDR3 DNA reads TGTGCCAGCAGACCTGGCACCGGGGAGCTGTTTTTT.

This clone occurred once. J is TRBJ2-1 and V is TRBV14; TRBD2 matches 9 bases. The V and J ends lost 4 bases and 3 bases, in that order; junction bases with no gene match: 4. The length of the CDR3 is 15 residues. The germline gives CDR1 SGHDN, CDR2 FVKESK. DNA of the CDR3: TGTGCCAGCAGCCCAGCGGGAGGACACTACAATGAGCAGTTCTTC. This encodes CASSPAGGHYNEQFF.

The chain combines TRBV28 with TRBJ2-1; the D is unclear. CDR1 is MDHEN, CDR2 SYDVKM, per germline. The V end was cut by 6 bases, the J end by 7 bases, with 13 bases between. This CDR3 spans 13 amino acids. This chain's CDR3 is CASRGLGKNEQFF. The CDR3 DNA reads TGTGCCAGCAGGGGGTTGGGTAAAAATGAGCAGTTCTTC.

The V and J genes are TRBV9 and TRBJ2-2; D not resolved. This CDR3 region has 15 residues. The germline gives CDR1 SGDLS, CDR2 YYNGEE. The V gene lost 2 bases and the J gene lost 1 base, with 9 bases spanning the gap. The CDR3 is CASSVEPGNTGELFF. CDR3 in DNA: TGTGCCAGCAGCGTGGAACCCGGGAACACCGGGGAGCTGTTTTTT.

The CDR3 loop is CASSERTHSGANVLTF. CDR3 sequence (DNA): TGCGCCAGCAGTGAGCGGACGCACTCTGGGGCCAACGTCCTGACTTTC. V and J are TRBV10-1 and TRBJ2-6; D uncertain. Germline CDR1 and CDR2: WNHNN and SYGVQD (reference sequence). Between the trimmed V and J ends, which lost 2 bases and 0 bases, there was a span of 8 bases. The CDR3 is 16 amino acids.

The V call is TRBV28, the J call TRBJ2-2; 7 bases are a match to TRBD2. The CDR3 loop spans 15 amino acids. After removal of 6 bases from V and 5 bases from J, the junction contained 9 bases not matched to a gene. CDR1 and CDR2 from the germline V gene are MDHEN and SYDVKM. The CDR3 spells CASSPSSGPTGELFF. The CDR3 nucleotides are TGTGCCAGCAGCCCTTCTAGCGGACCTACCGGGGAGCTGTTTTTT.

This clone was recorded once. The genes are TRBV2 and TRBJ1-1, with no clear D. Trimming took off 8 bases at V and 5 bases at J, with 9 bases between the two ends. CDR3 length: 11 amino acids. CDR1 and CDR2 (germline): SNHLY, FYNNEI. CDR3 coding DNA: TGTGCCAGCTCCCGCGTGACTGAAGCTTTCTTT. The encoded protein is CASSRVTEAFF. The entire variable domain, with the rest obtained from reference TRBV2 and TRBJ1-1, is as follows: EPEVTQTPSHQVTQMGQEVILRCVPISNHLYFYWYRQILGQKVEFLVSFYNNEISEKSEIFDDQFSVERPDGSNFTLKIRSTKLEDSAMYFCASSRVTEAFFGQGTRLTVV.

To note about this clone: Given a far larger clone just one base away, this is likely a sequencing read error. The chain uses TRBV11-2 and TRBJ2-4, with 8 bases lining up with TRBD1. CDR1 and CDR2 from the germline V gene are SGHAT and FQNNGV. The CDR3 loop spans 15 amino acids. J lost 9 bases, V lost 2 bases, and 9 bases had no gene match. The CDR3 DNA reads TGTGCCAGCAGCTTACCCTGGGACAGGAGACCCATTCAGTACTTC. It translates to CASSLPWDRRPIQYF.

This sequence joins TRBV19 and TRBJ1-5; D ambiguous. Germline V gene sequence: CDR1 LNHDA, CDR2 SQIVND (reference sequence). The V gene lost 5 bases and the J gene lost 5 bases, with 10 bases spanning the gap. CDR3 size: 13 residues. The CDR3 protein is CASSPLRDQPQHF. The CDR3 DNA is TGTGCCAGTAGTCCCCTCCGAGATCAGCCCCAGCATTTT.

The CDR3 nucleotides are TGTGCCAGCAGTCCCCCAGGGATCTCAGAGACCCAGTACTTC. Encoded protein: CASSPPGISETQYF. The chain employs TRBV28 and TRBJ2-5; D is perhaps TRBD1 (5 bases). This CDR3 has 14 residues. Germline V gene data show CDR1 as MDHEN and CDR2 as SYDVKM. Between the trimmed V and J ends, which lost 5 bases and 4 bases, there was a span of 14 bases.

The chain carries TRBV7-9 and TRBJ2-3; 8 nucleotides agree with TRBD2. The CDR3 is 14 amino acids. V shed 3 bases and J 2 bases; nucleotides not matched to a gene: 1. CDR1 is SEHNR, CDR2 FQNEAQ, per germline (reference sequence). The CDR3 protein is CASSLRGATDTQYF. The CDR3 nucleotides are TGTGCCAGCAGCTTGCGGGGGGCCACAGATACGCAGTATTTT.

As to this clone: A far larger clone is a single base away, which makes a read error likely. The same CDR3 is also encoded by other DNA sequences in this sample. CDR3 residues: CSVAEGYSNQPQHF. DNA for the CDR3: TGCAGTGTTGCCGAGGGCTATAGCAATCAGCCCCAGCATTTT. The chain employs TRBV29-1 and TRBJ1-5; D is uncertain. This CDR3 is built from 14 residues. Germline loops: CDR1 SQVTM, CDR2 ANQGSEA.

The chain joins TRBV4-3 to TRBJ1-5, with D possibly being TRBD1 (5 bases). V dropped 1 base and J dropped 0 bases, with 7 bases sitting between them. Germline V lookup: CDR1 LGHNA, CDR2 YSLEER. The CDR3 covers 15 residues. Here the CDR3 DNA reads TGCGCCAGCAGCCAAGGACAGCTTAGCAATCAGCCCCAGCATTTT. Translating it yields CASSQGQLSNQPQHF.

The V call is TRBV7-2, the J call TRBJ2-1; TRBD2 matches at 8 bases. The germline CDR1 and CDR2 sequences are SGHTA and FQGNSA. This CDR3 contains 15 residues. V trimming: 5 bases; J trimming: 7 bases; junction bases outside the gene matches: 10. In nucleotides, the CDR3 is TGTGCCAGCAGCCAAACAGCGGGAGAGGGTAATGAGCAGTTCTTC. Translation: CASSQTAGEGNEQFF.

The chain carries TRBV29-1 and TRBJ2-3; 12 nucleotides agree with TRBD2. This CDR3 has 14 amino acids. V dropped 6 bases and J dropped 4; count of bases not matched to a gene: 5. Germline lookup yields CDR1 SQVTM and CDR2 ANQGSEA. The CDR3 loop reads CSVGLAGYADTQYF. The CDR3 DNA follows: TGCAGCGTCGGACTAGCGGGATACGCAGATACGCAGTATTTT.

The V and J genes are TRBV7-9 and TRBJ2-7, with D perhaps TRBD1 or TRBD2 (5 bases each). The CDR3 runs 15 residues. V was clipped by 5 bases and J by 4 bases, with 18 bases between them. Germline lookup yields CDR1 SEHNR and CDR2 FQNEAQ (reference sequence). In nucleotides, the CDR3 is TGTGCCAGCAGCCCGGGACCCCACGGTTCATACGAGCAGTACTTC. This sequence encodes CASSPGPHGSYEQYF.

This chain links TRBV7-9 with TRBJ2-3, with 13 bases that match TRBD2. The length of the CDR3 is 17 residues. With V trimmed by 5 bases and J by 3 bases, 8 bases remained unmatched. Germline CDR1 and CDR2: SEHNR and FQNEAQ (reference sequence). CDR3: CASSPPRTSGRTDTQYF. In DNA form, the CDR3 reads TGTGCCAGCAGCCCCCCCCGGACTAGCGGGAGAACAGATACGCAGTATTTT.

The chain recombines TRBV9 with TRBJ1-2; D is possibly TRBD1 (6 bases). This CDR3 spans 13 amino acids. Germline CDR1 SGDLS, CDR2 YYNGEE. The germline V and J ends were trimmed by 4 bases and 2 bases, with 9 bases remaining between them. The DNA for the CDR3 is TGTGCCAGCAGCCAAGGACAGAACTATGGCTACACCTTC. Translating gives CASSQGQNYGYTF. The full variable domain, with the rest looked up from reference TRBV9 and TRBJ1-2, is DSGVTQTPKHLITATGQRVTLRCSPRSGDLSVYWYQQSLDQGLQFLIQYYNGEERAKGNILERFSAQQFPDLHSELNLSSLELGDSALYFCASSQGQNYGYTFGSGTRLTVV.

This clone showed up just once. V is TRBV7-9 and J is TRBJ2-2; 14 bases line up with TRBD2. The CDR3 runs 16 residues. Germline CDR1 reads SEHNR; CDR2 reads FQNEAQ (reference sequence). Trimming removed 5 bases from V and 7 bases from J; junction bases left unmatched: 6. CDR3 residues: CASSKGLAGVFGELFF. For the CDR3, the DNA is TGTGCCAGCAGCAAGGGACTAGCGGGAGTATTCGGGGAGCTGTTTTTT.

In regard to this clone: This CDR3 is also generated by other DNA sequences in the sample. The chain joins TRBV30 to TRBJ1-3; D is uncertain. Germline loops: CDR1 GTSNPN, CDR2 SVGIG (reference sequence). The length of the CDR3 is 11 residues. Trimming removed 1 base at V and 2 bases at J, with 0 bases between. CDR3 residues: CAWSAGNTIYF. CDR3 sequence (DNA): TGTGCCTGGAGTGCTGGAAACACCATATATTTT.

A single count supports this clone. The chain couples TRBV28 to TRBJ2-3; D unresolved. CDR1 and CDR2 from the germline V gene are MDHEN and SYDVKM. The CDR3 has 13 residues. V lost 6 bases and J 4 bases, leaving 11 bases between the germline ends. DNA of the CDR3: TGTGCCAGCAGGGTTACACGGGCAGATACGCAGTATTTT. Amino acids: CASRVTRADTQYF.

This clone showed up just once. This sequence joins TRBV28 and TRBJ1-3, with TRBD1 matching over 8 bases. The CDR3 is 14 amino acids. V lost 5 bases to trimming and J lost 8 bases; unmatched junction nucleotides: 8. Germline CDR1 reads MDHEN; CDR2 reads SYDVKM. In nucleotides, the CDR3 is TGTGCCAGCAGTCCACAGGACAGGGTCCACACCATATATTTT. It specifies CASSPQDRVHTIYF.

CDR3 amino acids: CASSSTLAGKGGTHYEQYF. CDR3 DNA sequence: TGTGCCAGCAGCTCAACCCTAGCGGGTAAAGGAGGGACCCATTACGAGCAGTACTTC. The chain links TRBV28 to TRBJ2-5, with TRBD2 matching over 8 bases. The DNA end favors TRBJ2-7, so the J call may be wrong. Germline V CDR1 and CDR2: MDHEN, SYDVKM. This CDR3 spans 19 amino acids.

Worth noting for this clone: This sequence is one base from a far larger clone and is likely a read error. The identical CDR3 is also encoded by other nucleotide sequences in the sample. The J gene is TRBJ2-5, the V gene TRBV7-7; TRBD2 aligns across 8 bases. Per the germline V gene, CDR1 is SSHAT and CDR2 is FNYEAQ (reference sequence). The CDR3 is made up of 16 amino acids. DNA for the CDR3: TGTGCTAGCAGCCCCCCGACTAGCGCCTTAGAGGCGGCCCAATACTTC. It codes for CASSPPTSALEAAQYF.

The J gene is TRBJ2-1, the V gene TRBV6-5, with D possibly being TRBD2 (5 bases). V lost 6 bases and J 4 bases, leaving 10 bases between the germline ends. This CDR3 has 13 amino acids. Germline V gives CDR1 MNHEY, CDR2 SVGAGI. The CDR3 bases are TGTGCCAGCAGCCCCGGACTGTACAATGAGCAGTTCTTC. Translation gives CASSPGLYNEQFF.

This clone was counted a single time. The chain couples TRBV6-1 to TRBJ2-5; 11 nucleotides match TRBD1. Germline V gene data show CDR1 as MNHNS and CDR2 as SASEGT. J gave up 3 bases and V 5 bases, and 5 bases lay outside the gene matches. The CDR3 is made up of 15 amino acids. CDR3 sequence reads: CASSSRTGGEETQYF. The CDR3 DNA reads TGTGCCAGCAGTTCTCGGACAGGGGGCGAAGAGACCCAGTACTTC.

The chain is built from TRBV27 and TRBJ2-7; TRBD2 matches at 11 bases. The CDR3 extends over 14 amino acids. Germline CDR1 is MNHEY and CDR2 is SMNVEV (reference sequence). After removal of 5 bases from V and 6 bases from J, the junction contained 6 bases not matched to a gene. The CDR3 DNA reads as TGTGCCAGCAGTCTTAGCGGGAGGGCCAGCGAGCAGTACTTC. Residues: CASSLSGRASEQYF.